Each of the 25 T cell receptor beta chains below was sequenced from the same sample in a study of CD8 T cells in Susac syndrome. A quantity of roughly 0.5 to 1 ug RNA underwent reverse transcription using random hexamers. TCRdb reprocessed the immunoSEQ multiplex PCR reads via MiXCR and lists one record per CDR3 protein. This table holds 150,000 or so distinct CDR3 sequences, approximately 96% found once. Sequencing used CD4+ T cells from PBMCs. The source of these receptors is a human donor in good health.

The chain is built from TRBV6-2 or TRBV6-3 and TRBJ2-1, with 7 bases fitting TRBD1. Germline V CDR1 and CDR2: MNHEY, SVGEGT. This CDR3 comprises 14 residues. Trimming cost V 7 bases and J 7 bases; bases outside gene matches: 10. The CDR3 loop is CASKNPGQHNEQFF. CDR3 bases: TGTGCCAGCAAAAATCCGGGACAGCATAATGAGCAGTTCTTC.

This clonotype was recorded once. The J gene is TRBJ2-2, the V gene TRBV30; tentatively, D is TRBD1 (7 bases). Germline CDR1 reads GTSNPN; CDR2 reads SVGIG (reference sequence). Between the trimmed V and J ends, which lost 3 bases and 4 bases, there was a span of 12 bases. The CDR3 is 14 amino acids. The CDR3 DNA sequence: TGTGCCTGGAGGCAGGGGGGCTCCACCGGGGAGCTGTTTTTT. The encoded protein is CAWRQGGSTGELFF.

The chain links TRBV14 to TRBJ2-1; TRBD1 aligns across 9 bases. This CDR3 is 11 amino acids long. V was pared by 4 bases and J by 12 bases, with 1 base of the junction left unmatched. CDR1 is SGHDN and CDR2 is FVKESK in the germline V gene. DNA of the CDR3: TGTGCCAGCAGCCCGGGACAGGGGCAGTTCTTC. It encodes CASSPGQGQFF.

The rearrangement links TRBV20-1 to TRBJ1-5, with D possibly matching TRBD1 (6 bases). The CDR3 contains 14 residues. Germline values: CDR1 DFQATT, CDR2 SNEGSKA (reference sequence). V dropped 3 bases and J dropped 9 bases, with 18 bases sitting between them. The CDR3 is CSASIGRGVGPQHF. The CDR3 DNA reads TGCAGTGCTAGCATAGGTAGGGGGGTGGGGCCCCAGCATTTT.

This clonotype was counted once. This sequence joins TRBV7-2 and TRBJ2-7, with D unclear. The CDR3 spans 16 residues. Per the germline V gene, CDR1 is SGHTA and CDR2 is FQGNSA. The V end was cut by 1 base, the J end by 0 bases, with 13 bases between. The CDR3 sequence is CASSLDSQMSSYEQYF. Here the CDR3 DNA reads TGTGCCAGCAGCTTAGACAGTCAGATGAGCTCCTACGAGCAGTACTTC.

This chain links TRBV30 with TRBJ2-3, with TRBD2 identical over 13 bases. The J segment lost 3 bases and the V segment lost 3 bases, leaving 9 bases of the junction unmatched. The CDR3 loop spans 17 amino acids. CDR1 is GTSNPN and CDR2 is SVGIG in the germline V gene (reference sequence). The DNA of the CDR3 is TGTGCCTGGAGGTTCACTAGCGGGGGGGCATGGACAGATACGCAGTATTTT. Translation: CAWRFTSGGAWTDTQYF.

This clonotype turned up a few times. The chain uses TRBV4-3 and TRBJ1-5; unclear D gene. The CDR3 sequence is 13 residues long. Trimming pared 8 bases from V and 0 bases from J, leaving 8 bases between. Germline V lookup: CDR1 LGHNA, CDR2 YSLEER. CDR3 amino acids: CASSADSNQPQHF. DNA for the CDR3: TGCGCCAGCTCCGCAGATAGCAATCAGCCCCAGCATTTT.

The CDR3 loop reads CASSPQQNTEAFF. DNA of the CDR3: TGTGCCAGCTCACCTCAGCAGAACACTGAAGCTTTCTTT. The chain recombines TRBV18 with TRBJ1-1; D gene unclear. The CDR3 is 13 residues long. V was pared by 3 bases and J by 1 base, with 6 bases between. Germline CDR1 reads KGHSH; CDR2 reads LQKENI.

The chain joins TRBV20-1 to TRBJ2-7; D gene ambiguous. Trimming removed 5 bases from V and 4 bases from J, with 15 bases in between. CDR1 is DFQATT and CDR2 is SNEGSKA in the germline V gene (reference sequence). The CDR3 contains 13 residues. CDR3 coding DNA: TGCAGTGCTTTGGCCGCCCCGGCGTACGAGCAGTACTTC. It encodes CSALAAPAYEQYF.

To note about this clonotype: An end of the junction does not agree with germline; a read error may underlie this. This chain joins TRBV7-6 and TRBJ2-7; D perhaps matches TRBD1 (5 bases). CDR3 length equals 12 residues. Germline values: CDR1 SGHVS, CDR2 FNYEAQ. CDR3 sequence: CASSLGAYEQYF. DNA of the CDR3: TGTGCCAGCAGTTTAGGGGCCTACGAGCAGTACTTC.

This chain connects TRBV4-2 to TRBJ2-6; no definite D call. Trimming cost V 0 bases and J 9 bases, with 0 bases left between them. Germline V gives CDR1 LGHNA, CDR2 YNFKEQ. The CDR3 extends over 11 amino acids. CDR3 nucleotide sequence: TGTGCCAGCAGCCAAGACAACGTCCTGACTTTC. It specifies CASSQDNVLTF.

The chain is built from TRBV29-1 and TRBJ2-1, with D possibly TRBD2 on 6 matching bases. V was pared by 4 bases and J by 5 bases, with 15 bases between. The CDR3 has 14 amino acids. Per the germline V gene, CDR1 is SQVTM and CDR2 is ANQGSEA. CDR3 loop: CSVVGRSGDNEQFF. Here the CDR3 DNA reads TGCAGCGTTGTAGGCAGGTCGGGAGACAATGAGCAGTTCTTC.

The chain recombines TRBV7-9 with TRBJ2-3; D is undetermined. There are 14 residues in the CDR3. The V gene lost 3 bases and the J gene lost 5 bases, with 12 bases spanning the gap. Per germline, CDR1 SEHNR and CDR2 FQNEAQ (reference sequence). The CDR3 here is CASSLNLDGDTQYF. The CDR3 DNA sequence: TGTGCCAGCAGCTTGAACCTGGACGGAGATACGCAGTATTTT. The variable domain in full, with the rest retrieved from reference TRBV7-9 and TRBJ2-3, is DTGVSQNPRHKITKRGQNVTFRCDPISEHNRLYWYRQTLGQGPEFLTYFQNEAQLEKSRLLSDRFSAERPKGSFSTLEIQRTEQGDSAMYLCASSLNLDGDTQYFGPGTRLTVL.

The chain uses TRBV7-9 and TRBJ1-2, with 8 bases matching TRBD1. After removal of 5 bases from V and 4 bases from J, the junction contained 18 bases not matched to a gene. This CDR3 comprises 18 residues. The V gene's germline CDR1 is SEHNR and CDR2 FQNEAQ (reference sequence). DNA of the CDR3: TGTGCCAGCAGCGCCTCGGCCGCAGACAGGGGAGGGTTCTATGGCTACACCTTC. Protein: CASSASAADRGGFYGYTF.

The chain carries TRBV28 and TRBJ2-1; weak D call: TRBD1 (6 bases). This CDR3 comprises 14 residues. Trimming cost V 9 bases and J 0 bases, with 12 bases left between them. Germline-derived CDR1 and CDR2 are MDHEN and SYDVKM. The CDR3 DNA sequence: TGTGCCAGTAAGGACAGTAGCTCCTACAATGAGCAGTTCTTC. This codes for CASKDSSSYNEQFF.

V gene TRBV28 combines with J gene TRBJ2-3, with 10 bases aligning to TRBD2. Per germline, CDR1 MDHEN and CDR2 SYDVKM. V shed 6 bases, J shed 0 bases, and the junction held 3 bases outside the gene matches. This CDR3 has 15 amino acids. DNA of the CDR3: TGTGCCAGCAGATCGACTAGCGGGAGCACAGATACGCAGTATTTT. Translation: CASRSTSGSTDTQYF.

The V and J genes are TRBV29-1 and TRBJ2-3; possibly TRBD2 for D (5 bases). The germline V gene encodes CDR1 SQVTM and CDR2 ANQGSEA. V lost 6 bases to trimming and J lost 6 bases, with 13 bases between them. The CDR3 length is 12 residues. This CDR3 reads CSVLAPGDTQYF. CDR3 coding DNA: TGCAGCGTACTGGCCCCGGGGGATACGCAGTATTTT.

The chain couples TRBV23-1 to TRBJ1-1, with D maybe TRBD1 (5 bases). TRBV23-1 has ORF status, its function being uncertain. The CDR3 runs to 18 residues. With 0 bases removed from V and 3 bases from J, the gap between germline ends came to 20 bases. The CDR3 nucleotides read TGCGCCAGCAGTCAATCGCCCACGGGGCGGGGATCTCACACTGAAGCTTTCTTT. Protein sequence: CASSQSPTGRGSHTEAFF.

This chain uses TRBV12-3 or TRBV12-4 with TRBJ2-3, with 10 positions matching TRBD1. V lost 5 bases to trimming and J lost 2 bases; unmatched junction nucleotides: 4. The CDR3 spans 15 residues. As DNA, the CDR3 is TGTGCCAGCAGTGCAGGACAGGGGGTCACAGATACGCAGTATTTT. Its protein product is CASSAGQGVTDTQYF.

The chain recombines TRBV19 with TRBJ2-3, with TRBD1 identical over 12 bases. CDR3 length: 15 residues. Trimming cost V 6 bases and J 5 bases; bases outside gene matches: 6. Germline values: CDR1 LNHDA, CDR2 SQIVND (reference sequence). The CDR3 nucleotides read TGTGCCAGTAGGGGACAGGGGGCAGCGGAAGATACGCAGTATTTT. Amino acids: CASRGQGAAEDTQYF. The variable domain in full, completed from reference TRBV19 and TRBJ2-3, reads DGGITQSPKYLFRKEGQNVTLSCEQNLNHDAMYWYRQDPGQGLRLIYYSQIVNDFQKGDIAEGYSVSREKKESFPLTVTSAQKNPTAFYLCASRGQGAAEDTQYFGPGTRLTVL.

Here the CDR3 DNA reads TGTGCCAGCAGCGTAGGGAACGGCCCCTACGAGCAGTACTTC. This sequence encodes CASSVGNGPYEQYF. The chain joins TRBV9 to TRBJ2-7, with D unresolved. V was trimmed by 0 bases and J by 2 bases, leaving 9 bases between them. The CDR3 is 14 amino acids. Germline CDR1 SGDLS, CDR2 YYNGEE.

The chain recombines TRBV20-1 with TRBJ1-2, with a weak D call TRBD1 (6 bases). Trimming removed 1 base from V and 5 bases from J, with 11 bases in between. Germline V gene lookup returns CDR1 DFQATT and CDR2 SNEGSKA (reference sequence). This CDR3 region has 13 residues. The CDR3 DNA follows: TGCAGTGCTAGAGCCACAGGGTTGTATGGCTACACCTTC. It specifies CSARATGLYGYTF.

The genes are TRBV12-3 or TRBV12-4 and TRBJ2-7; TRBD2 matches at 11 bases. This CDR3 is 15 amino acids long. V lost 5 bases and J lost 4; bases outside the gene matches: 7. CDR3 in amino acids: CASSPIAGGRYEQYF. In nucleotides, the CDR3 is TGTGCCAGCAGTCCCATAGCGGGGGGGCGGTACGAGCAGTACTTC.

The chain recombines TRBV14 with TRBJ2-7, with D uncertain. This CDR3 is 13 amino acids long. V gave up 0 bases and J gave up 4 bases, with 7 bases separating them. In germline, CDR1 is SGHDN, CDR2 FVKESK. The CDR3 is CASSQDFRYEQYF. CDR3 nucleotide sequence: TGTGCCAGCAGCCAAGATTTCCGGTACGAGCAGTACTTC.

The chain joins TRBV19 to TRBJ2-5; perhaps TRBD2 as D (5 bases). This CDR3 has 13 amino acids. Germline V CDR1 and CDR2: LNHDA, SQIVND (reference sequence). Between the trimmed V and J ends, which lost 10 bases and 4 bases, there was a span of 16 bases. CDR3 coding DNA: TGTGCCACCACCGGGGATCATGGAGAGACCCAGTACTTC. Translated: CATTGDHGETQYF.